This T cell receptor (beta chain) was sequenced during a study of blood T cell repertoires in COVID-19. The CDR3 runs to 15 residues. The germline gives CDR1 SEHNR, CDR2 FQNEAQ (reference sequence). V lost 5 bases and J 4 bases, leaving 12 bases between the germline ends. Only in-frame clones appear in the TCRdb table, and some are missing; sequencing was by immunoSEQ multiplex PCR. This sample has 140,000 to 150,000 clones, with roughly 90% found just once. The rearrangement uses TRBV7-9 and TRBJ2-6; possibly TRBD1 for D (6 bases). The specimen was PBMCs or T cells enriched from blood (not recorded which). The sequence derives from a woman under 40 with acute COVID-19. In DNA, the CDR3 is TGTGCCAGCAGCCTACAGGGAGCCGGGGCCAACGTCCTGACTTTC. It specifies CASSLQGAGANVLTF.